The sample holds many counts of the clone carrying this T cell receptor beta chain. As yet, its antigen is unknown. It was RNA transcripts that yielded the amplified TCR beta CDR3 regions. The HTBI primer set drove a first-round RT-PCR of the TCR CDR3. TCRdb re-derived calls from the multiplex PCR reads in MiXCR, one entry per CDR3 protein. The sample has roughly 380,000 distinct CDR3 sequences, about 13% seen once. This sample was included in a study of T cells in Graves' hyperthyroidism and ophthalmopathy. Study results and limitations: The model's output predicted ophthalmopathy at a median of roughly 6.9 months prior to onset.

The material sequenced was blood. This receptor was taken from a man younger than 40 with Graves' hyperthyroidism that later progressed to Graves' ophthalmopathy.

The chain's CDR3 is CASSRGLDNSPLHF. In DNA form, the CDR3 reads TGTGCCAGCAGCCGCGGGTTGGATAATTCACCCCTCCACTTT. The rearrangement uses TRBV11-3 and TRBJ1-6; D remains ambiguous. Germline lookup yields CDR1 SGHNT and CDR2 YENEEA. The germline V and J ends were trimmed by 5 bases and 5 bases, with 10 bases remaining between them. This CDR3 has 14 residues.